The 6 T cell receptor beta chains below were found in one sample sequenced in a study of cytomegalovirus exposure and HLA in healthy donors. PCR employed 60 Vbeta and 13 Jbeta primers. The repertoire was sequenced with immunoSEQ multiplex PCR; TCRdb's copy has only in-frame clones and lacks some. The repertoire holds 250,000 or so clones, with over 65% as singletons. The sample consisted of PBMCs. The receptors were sampled from a human donor in good health.

The rearrangement joins TRBV5-1 to TRBJ2-1, with D hard to call. Germline values: CDR1 SGHRS, CDR2 YFSETQ. V was pared by 0 bases and J by 4 bases, with 2 bases between. The CDR3 contains 12 residues. CDR3 residues: CASSLAYNEQFF. Here the CDR3 DNA reads TGCGCCAGCAGCTTGGCATACAATGAGCAGTTCTTC. The entire variable domain, with the rest obtained from reference TRBV5-1 and TRBJ2-1, is as follows: KAGVTQTPRYLIKTRGQQVTLSCSPISGHRSVSWYQQTPGQGLQFLFEYFSETQRNKGNFPGRFSGRQFSNSRSEMNVSTLELGDSALYLCASSLAYNEQFFGPGTRLTVL.

The genes are TRBV29-1 and TRBJ1-1, with unresolved D. Germline V CDR1 and CDR2: SQVTM, ANQGSEA. This CDR3 has 15 amino acids. Trimming pared 7 bases from V and 4 bases from J, leaving 22 bases between. The CDR3 region is CSEPTFKSRATEAFF. The CDR3, as DNA: TGCAGCGAACCGACATTTAAAAGTCGTGCCACTGAAGCTTTCTTT.

Comments on this clone: Since the CDR3 does not end with the conserved phenylalanine or tryptophan, this likely comes from a read error. Because the CDR3's place on the DNA is in doubt, the DNA is left out and the CDR3 is given as listed by TCRdb. The V call is TRBV11-2, the J call TRBJ2-7; the D call in the table, TRBD1, was not verified against the DNA. The CDR3 region is 11 residues in length, termini included. The germline gives CDR1 SGHAT, CDR2 FQNNGV. CDR3 amino acids: CASSTGTGVDL.

The genes are TRBV11-2 and TRBJ2-7, with 13 bases lining up with TRBD2. V lost 5 bases and J lost 7; bases outside the gene matches: 8. The CDR3 consists of 15 residues. Per germline, CDR1 SGHAT and CDR2 FQNNGV. The CDR3 protein is CASSPGLAGVLEQYF. The CDR3 DNA reads as TGTGCCAGCAGCCCCGGACTAGCGGGAGTATTAGAGCAGTACTTC.

The V and J genes are TRBV30 and TRBJ2-5, with D perhaps matching TRBD1 (6 bases). V shed 6 bases and J shed 10 bases, with 21 bases lying between them. Germline-derived CDR1 and CDR2 are GTSNPN and SVGIG (reference sequence). CDR3 size: 13 residues. The CDR3 coding sequence is TGTGCCTGTCTCCTAGACGGATTAGGGGGCCAGTACTTC. As protein: CACLLDGLGGQYF.

This sequence joins TRBV5-4 and TRBJ2-3; 10 bases match TRBD1. There are 18 residues in the CDR3. V trimming: 2 bases; J trimming: 2 bases; junction bases outside the gene matches: 11. The V gene's germline CDR1 is SGHNT and CDR2 YYREEE (reference sequence). CDR3 in amino acids: CASSFVPGQGRFTDTQYF. The CDR3 nucleotides read TGTGCCAGCAGCTTCGTCCCGGGACAGGGGAGGTTCACAGATACGCAGTATTTT.